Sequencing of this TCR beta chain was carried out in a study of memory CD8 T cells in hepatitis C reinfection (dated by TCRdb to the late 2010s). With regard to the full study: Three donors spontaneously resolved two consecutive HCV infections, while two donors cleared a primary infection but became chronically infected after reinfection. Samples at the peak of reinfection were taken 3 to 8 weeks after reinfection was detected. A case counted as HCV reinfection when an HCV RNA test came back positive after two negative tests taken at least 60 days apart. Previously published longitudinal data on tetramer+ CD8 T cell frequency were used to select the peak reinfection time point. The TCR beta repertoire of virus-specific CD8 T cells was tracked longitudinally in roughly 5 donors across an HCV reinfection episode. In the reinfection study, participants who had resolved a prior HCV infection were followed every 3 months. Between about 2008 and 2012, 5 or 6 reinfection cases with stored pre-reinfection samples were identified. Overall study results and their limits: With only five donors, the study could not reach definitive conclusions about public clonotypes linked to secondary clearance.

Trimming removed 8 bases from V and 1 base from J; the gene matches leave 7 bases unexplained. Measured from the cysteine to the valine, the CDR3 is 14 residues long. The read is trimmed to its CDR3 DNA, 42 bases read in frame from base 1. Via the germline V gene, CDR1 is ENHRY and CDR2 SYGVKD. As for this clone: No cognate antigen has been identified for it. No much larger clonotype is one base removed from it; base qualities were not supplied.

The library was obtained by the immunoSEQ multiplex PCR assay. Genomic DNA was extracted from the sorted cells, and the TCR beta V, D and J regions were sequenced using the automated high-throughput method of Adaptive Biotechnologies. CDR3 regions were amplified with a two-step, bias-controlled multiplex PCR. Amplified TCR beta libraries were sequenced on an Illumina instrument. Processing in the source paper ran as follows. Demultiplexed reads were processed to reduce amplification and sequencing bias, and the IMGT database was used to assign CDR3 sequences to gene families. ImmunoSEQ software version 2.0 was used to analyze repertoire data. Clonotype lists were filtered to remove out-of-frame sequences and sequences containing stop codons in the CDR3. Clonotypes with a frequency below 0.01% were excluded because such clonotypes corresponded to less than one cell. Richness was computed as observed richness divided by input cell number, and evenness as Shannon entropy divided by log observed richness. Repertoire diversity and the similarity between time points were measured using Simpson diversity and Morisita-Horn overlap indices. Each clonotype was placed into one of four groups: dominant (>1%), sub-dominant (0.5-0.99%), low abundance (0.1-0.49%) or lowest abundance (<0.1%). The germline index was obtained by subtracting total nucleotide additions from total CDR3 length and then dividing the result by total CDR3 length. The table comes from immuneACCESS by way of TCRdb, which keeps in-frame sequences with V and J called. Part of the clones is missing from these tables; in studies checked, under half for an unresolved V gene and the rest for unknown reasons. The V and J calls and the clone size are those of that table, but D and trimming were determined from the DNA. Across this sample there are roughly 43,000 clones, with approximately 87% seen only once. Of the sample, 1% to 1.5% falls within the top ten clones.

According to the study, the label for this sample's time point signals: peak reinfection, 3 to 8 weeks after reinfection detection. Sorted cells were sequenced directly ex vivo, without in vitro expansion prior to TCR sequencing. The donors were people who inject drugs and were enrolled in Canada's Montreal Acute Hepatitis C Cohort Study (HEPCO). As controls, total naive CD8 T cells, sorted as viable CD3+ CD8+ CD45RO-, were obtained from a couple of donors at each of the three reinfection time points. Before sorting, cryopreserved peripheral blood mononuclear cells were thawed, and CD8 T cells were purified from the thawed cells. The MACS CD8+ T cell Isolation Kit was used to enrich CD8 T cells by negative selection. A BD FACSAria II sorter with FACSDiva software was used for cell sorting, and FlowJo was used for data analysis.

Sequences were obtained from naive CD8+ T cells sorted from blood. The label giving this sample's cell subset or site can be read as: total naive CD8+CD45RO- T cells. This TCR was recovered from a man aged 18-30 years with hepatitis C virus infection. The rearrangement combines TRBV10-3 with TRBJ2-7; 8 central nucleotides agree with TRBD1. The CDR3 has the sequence CAIVLDRVSYEQYV. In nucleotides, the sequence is TGTGCCATCGTTCTGGACAGGGTATCCTACGAGCAGTACGTC.